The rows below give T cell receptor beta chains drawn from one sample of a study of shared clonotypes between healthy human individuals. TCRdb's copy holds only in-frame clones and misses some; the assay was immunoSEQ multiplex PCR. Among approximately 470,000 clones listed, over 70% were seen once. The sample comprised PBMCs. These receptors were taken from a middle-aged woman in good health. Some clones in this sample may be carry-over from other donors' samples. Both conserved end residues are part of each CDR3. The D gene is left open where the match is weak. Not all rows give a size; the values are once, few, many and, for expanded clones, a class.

CDR3nt: TGTGCCAGCAGCTTAGGGCGGACCTCCTACAATGAGCAGTTCTTC; CDR3aa: CASSLGRTSYNEQFF; d_gene: .; abundance: .; len: 15; v_gene: TRBV7-7; j_gene: TRBJ2-1
CDR3nt: TGTGCCAGCAGCCGACAGGGTCGAGGCTACGAGCAGTACTTC; CDR3aa: CASSRQGRGYEQYF; d_gene: TRBD1; abundance: once; len: 14; v_gene: TRBV28; j_gene: TRBJ2-7
CDR3nt: TGCGCCAGCAGCCAAGGATCGACCAGCTACTCTGGAAACACCATATATTTT; CDR3aa: CASSQGSTSYSGNTIYF; d_gene: .; abundance: .; len: 17; v_gene: TRBV4-1; j_gene: TRBJ1-3
CDR3nt: TGTGCCAGCAGCTTAGGGTTCCTAGACCTCTCTAGCAATCAGCCCCAGCATTTT; CDR3aa: CASSLGFLDLSSNQPQHF; d_gene: .; abundance: .; len: 18; v_gene: TRBV13; j_gene: TRBJ1-5
CDR3nt: TGCGCCAGCAGTGAGTCTAGTAGCGGGAGGGCTCTTTCCAAAAACATTCAGTACTTC; CDR3aa: CASSESSSGRALSKNIQYF; d_gene: TRBD2; abundance: .; len: 19; v_gene: TRBV10-1; j_gene: TRBJ2-4
CDR3nt: TGTGCCAGCTCACCACTCCCACAGGGGCCGGCTTGGGGAGATGGCTACACCTTC; CDR3aa: CASSPLPQGPAWGDGYTF; d_gene: TRBD1; abundance: .; len: 18; v_gene: TRBV18; j_gene: TRBJ1-2
CDR3nt: TGTGCCAGCAGCGTGACAGGGGGGAACACTGAAGCTTTCTTT; CDR3aa: CASSVTGGNTEAFF; d_gene: TRBD1; abundance: .; len: 14; v_gene: TRBV7-8; j_gene: TRBJ1-1
CDR3nt: TGTGCCAGCAGTGAAAGCTGGAGGACACCCTATAGCAATCAGCCCCAGCATTTT; CDR3aa: CASSESWRTPYSNQPQHF; d_gene: .; abundance: once; len: 18; v_gene: TRBV6-1; j_gene: TRBJ1-5
CDR3nt: TGCGCCAGCAGTCAAGGAGAGTCTGAAGCTTTCTTT; CDR3aa: CASSQGESEAFF; d_gene: .; abundance: .; len: 12; v_gene: TRBV23-1; j_gene: TRBJ1-1
CDR3nt: TGTGCCTGGAGTGTAGGGGGTACCTCCTACGAGCAGTACTTC; CDR3aa: CAWSVGGTSYEQYF; d_gene: .; abundance: .; len: 14; v_gene: TRBV30; j_gene: TRBJ2-7
CDR3nt: TGTGCCAGCAGCTTATCCGGGTATGGCGAGCAGTACTTC; CDR3aa: CASSLSGYGEQYF; d_gene: .; abundance: once; len: 13; v_gene: TRBV7-2; j_gene: TRBJ2-7
CDR3nt: TGTGCCAGCAGCGTAGGGGACACTGAAGCTTTCTTT; CDR3aa: CASSVGDTEAFF; d_gene: .; abundance: few; len: 12; v_gene: TRBV9; j_gene: TRBJ1-1
CDR3nt: TGTGCCAGCAGTTTTTATCCGACAGGGTTGGCTTTCTTT; CDR3aa: CASSFYPTGLAFF; d_gene: TRBD1; abundance: once; len: 13; v_gene: TRBV27; j_gene: TRBJ1-1
CDR3nt: TGTGCCAGCATGGGACAGGGCTCCTACAATGAGCAGTTCTTC; CDR3aa: CASMGQGSYNEQFF; d_gene: TRBD1; abundance: .; len: 14; v_gene: TRBV13; j_gene: TRBJ2-1
CDR3nt: TGTGCCAGCAGCACGGGGGTAGCGAGAGCCAAAAACATTCAGTACTTC; CDR3aa: CASSTGVARAKNIQYF; d_gene: .; abundance: .; len: 16; v_gene: TRBV28; j_gene: TRBJ2-4
CDR3nt: TGTGCCTGGAGTGTAGTAGGACGGAACTATGGCTACACCTTC; CDR3aa: CAWSVVGRNYGYTF; d_gene: .; abundance: once; len: 14; v_gene: TRBV30; j_gene: TRBJ1-2